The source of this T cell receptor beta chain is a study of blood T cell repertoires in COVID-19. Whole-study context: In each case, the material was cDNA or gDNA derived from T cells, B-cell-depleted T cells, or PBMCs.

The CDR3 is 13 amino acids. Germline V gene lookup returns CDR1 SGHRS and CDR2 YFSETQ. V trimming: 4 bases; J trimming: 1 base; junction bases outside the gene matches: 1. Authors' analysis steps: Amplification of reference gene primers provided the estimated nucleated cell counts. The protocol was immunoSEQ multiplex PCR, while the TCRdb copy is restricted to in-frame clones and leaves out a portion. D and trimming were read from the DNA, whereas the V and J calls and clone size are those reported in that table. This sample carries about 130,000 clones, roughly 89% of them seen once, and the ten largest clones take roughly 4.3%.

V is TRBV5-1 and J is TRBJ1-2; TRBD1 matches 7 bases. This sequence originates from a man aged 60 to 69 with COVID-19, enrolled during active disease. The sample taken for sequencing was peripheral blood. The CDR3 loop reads CASSRQGNYGYTF. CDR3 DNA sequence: TGCGCCAGCAGCAGACAGGGTAACTATGGCTACACCTTC. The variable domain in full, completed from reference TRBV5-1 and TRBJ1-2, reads KAGVTQTPRYLIKTRGQQVTLSCSPISGHRSVSWYQQTPGQGLQFLFEYFSETQRNKGNFPGRFSGRQFSNSRSEMNVSTLELGDSALYLCASSRQGNYGYTFGSGTRLTVV.